This entry concerns a single T cell receptor (beta chain). Its antigen is not identified. Clones were read by immunoSEQ multiplex PCR, and TCRdb kept only the in-frame ones, dropping some. The sample contains tens of thousands of clones, more than 85% of which appear only once. The data belong to a study of siplizumab effects on memory and regulatory T cells. Study-level findings and limits: The average Treg-derived proportion among mappable alloreactive CD4+ clones was 65% to 80% with siplizumab versus around 26% in controls. Proliferating siplizumab-cultured Tregs lacked confirmed suppressive function. No naive or memory phenotype could be assigned to roughly 80-97% of proliferating clones.

CDR1 and CDR2 from the germline V gene are MNHEY and SMNVEV (reference sequence). The CDR3 contains 15 residues. The germline V and J ends were trimmed by 6 bases and 2 bases, with 17 bases remaining between them. This TCR was recovered from a human donor in good health. The sequenced sample consisted of CD8+ T cells sorted from blood. The chain links TRBV27 to TRBJ2-7, with D possibly being TRBD2 (6 bases). Written as DNA, the CDR3 is TGTGCCAGCAGACAAACCGGGACTGCCCCCTACGAGCAGTACTTC. Its protein is CASRQTGTAPYEQYF.